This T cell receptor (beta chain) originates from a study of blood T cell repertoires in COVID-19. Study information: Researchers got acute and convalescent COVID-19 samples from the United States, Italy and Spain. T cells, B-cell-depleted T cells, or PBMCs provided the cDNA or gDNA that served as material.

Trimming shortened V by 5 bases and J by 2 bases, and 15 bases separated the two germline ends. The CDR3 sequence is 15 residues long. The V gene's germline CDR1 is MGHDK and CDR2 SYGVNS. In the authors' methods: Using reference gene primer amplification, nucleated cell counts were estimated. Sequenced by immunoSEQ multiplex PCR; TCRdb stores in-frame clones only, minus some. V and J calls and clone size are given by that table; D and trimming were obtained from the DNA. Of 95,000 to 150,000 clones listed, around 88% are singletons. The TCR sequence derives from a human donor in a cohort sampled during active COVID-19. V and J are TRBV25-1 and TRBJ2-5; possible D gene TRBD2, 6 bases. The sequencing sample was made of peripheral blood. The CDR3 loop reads CASSTAATSQETQYF. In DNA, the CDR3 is TGTGCCAGCAGTACAGCCGCGACTAGTCAAGAGACCCAGTACTTC.